Listed below are T cell receptor beta chains from one sample, sequenced in a study of molecular identifiers for immune sequencing clone quantification. TCRdb processed the PCR reads anew with MiXCR; each CDR3 protein has one entry. This sample yields about 86,000 distinct CDR3 sequences, of which 25% are seen a single time; 0.78% belongs to the top ten. The sample comprised naive CD8+ T cells from blood, with Jurkat cell RNA spiked in. These receptors all come from a human donor in good health. Some libraries in this study had Jurkat cell RNA spiked in. The CDR3 runs from the conserved cysteine through the conserved F or W. A D gene is named only where the DNA matches it firmly. Clone size is shown for a subset of rows, as once, few, many or a class of expanded clone.

CDR3aa: CASSLALNTEAFF
CDR3nt: TGCGCCAGCAGCTTGGCGTTGAACACTGAAGCTTTCTTT
v_gene: TRBV5-1
abundance: many
j_gene: TRBJ1-1
d_gene: -
len: 13

CDR3aa: CASNPYSGGLHQPQHF
CDR3nt: TGTGCCAGTAATCCGTACTCTGGGGGACTACACCAGCCCCAGCATTTT
v_gene: TRBV19
abundance: once
j_gene: TRBJ1-5
d_gene: -
len: 16

CDR3aa: CASSPDRGQGTEAFF
CDR3nt: TGTGCCAGCAGCCCGGACAGGGGGCAGGGGACTGAAGCTTTCTTT
v_gene: TRBV7-9
abundance: many
j_gene: TRBJ1-1
d_gene: TRBD1
len: 15

CDR3aa: CSVEEVNTEAFF
CDR3nt: TGCAGCGTTGAAGAGGTGAACACTGAAGCTTTCTTT
v_gene: TRBV29-1
abundance: few
j_gene: TRBJ1-1
d_gene: -
len: 12

CDR3aa: CATSDPGTSHEQYF
CDR3nt: TGTGCCACCAGTGATCCCGGGACTAGCCACGAGCAGTACTTC
v_gene: TRBV24-1
abundance: -
j_gene: TRBJ2-7
d_gene: TRBD2
len: 14

CDR3aa: CASWRGPLRGYTF
CDR3nt: TGTGCCAGCTGGAGGGGGCCTCTCAGGGGTTACACCTTC
v_gene: TRBV11-3
abundance: few
j_gene: TRBJ1-2
d_gene: TRBD1
len: 13

CDR3aa: CASSLGGDDEQFF
CDR3nt: TGTGCCAGCAGCTTAGGGGGAGATGATGAGCAGTTCTTC
v_gene: TRBV7-9
abundance: -
j_gene: TRBJ2-1
d_gene: -
len: 13

CDR3aa: CASSQDHDGGSQPQHF
CDR3nt: TGCGCCAGCAGCCAAGATCATGATGGGGGCTCTCAGCCCCAGCATTTT
v_gene: TRBV4-3
abundance: -
j_gene: TRBJ1-5
d_gene: -
len: 16

CDR3aa: CASSDYEGPGADEQFF
CDR3nt: TGTGCCAGCAGTGACTACGAGGGTCCGGGGGCCGATGAGCAGTTCTTC
v_gene: TRBV6-4
abundance: -
j_gene: TRBJ2-1
d_gene: -
len: 16

CDR3aa: CASRLDAIPKGDTEAFF
CDR3nt: TGTGCCAGCAGGTTGGACGCCATCCCGAAGGGGGACACTGAAGCTTTCTTT
v_gene: TRBV5-5
abundance: many
j_gene: TRBJ1-1
d_gene: -
len: 17

CDR3aa: CASSPHNEQFF
CDR3nt: TGTGCCAGCAGCCCTCACAATGAGCAGTTCTTC
v_gene: TRBV11-2
abundance: few
j_gene: TRBJ2-1
d_gene: -
len: 11

CDR3aa: CASSQEDRSTDTQYF
CDR3nt: TGCGCCAGCAGCCAAGAGGACAGGAGCACAGATACGCAGTATTTT
v_gene: TRBV4-3
abundance: many
j_gene: TRBJ2-3
d_gene: TRBD1
len: 15

CDR3aa: CSARDGDSASYEQYF
CDR3nt: TGCAGTGCTAGAGATGGGGATAGCGCCTCCTACGAGCAGTACTTC
v_gene: TRBV20-1
abundance: -
j_gene: TRBJ2-7
d_gene: -
len: 15

CDR3aa: CASSPAGTSNTGELFF
CDR3nt: TGTGCCAGCAGCCCAGCAGGGACTTCGAACACCGGGGAGCTGTTTTTT
v_gene: TRBV14
abundance: many
j_gene: TRBJ2-2
d_gene: -
len: 16

CDR3aa: CASRAPGLTEAFF
CDR3nt: TGCGCCAGCAGAGCCCCGGGGCTGACTGAAGCTTTCTTT
v_gene: TRBV5-1
abundance: -
j_gene: TRBJ1-1
d_gene: -
len: 13

CDR3aa: CATSRAVGSENTEAFF
CDR3nt: TGTGCCACCAGCAGAGCCGTCGGCAGCGAAAACACTGAAGCTTTCTTT
v_gene: TRBV15
abundance: many
j_gene: TRBJ1-1
d_gene: -
len: 16

CDR3aa: CASSQNTGGSYNEQFF
CDR3nt: TGCGCCAGCAGCCAGAACACAGGGGGCTCCTACAATGAGCAGTTCTTC
v_gene: TRBV4-3
abundance: -
j_gene: TRBJ2-1
d_gene: TRBD1
len: 16

CDR3aa: CASRTTGATYEQYF
CDR3nt: TGTGCCAGCAGAACAACAGGGGCAACCTACGAGCAGTACTTC
v_gene: TRBV28
abundance: -
j_gene: TRBJ2-7
d_gene: TRBD1
len: 14

CDR3aa: CATRGQWNYGYTF
CDR3nt: TGTGCCACCAGAGGACAGTGGAATTATGGCTACACCTTC
v_gene: TRBV24-1
abundance: -
j_gene: TRBJ1-2
d_gene: -
len: 13

CDR3aa: CSARTSGNNEQFF
CDR3nt: TGCAGTGCTCGGACTAGCGGAAACAATGAGCAGTTCTTC
v_gene: TRBV20-1
abundance: -
j_gene: TRBJ2-1
d_gene: TRBD2
len: 13

CDR3aa: CASSEGLAGEGKADTQYF
CDR3nt: TGTGCTAGCAGCGAGGGGCTAGCGGGAGAAGGGAAGGCAGATACGCAGTATTTT
v_gene: TRBV7-7
abundance: many
j_gene: TRBJ2-3
d_gene: TRBD2
len: 18

CDR3aa: CASTPEPSGPSTGELFF
CDR3nt: TGCGCCAGCACCCCTGAGCCTAGCGGACCTTCCACCGGGGAGCTGTTTTTT
v_gene: TRBV5-1
abundance: few
j_gene: TRBJ2-2
d_gene: TRBD2
len: 17

CDR3aa: CATSDLWGDQPQHF
CDR3nt: TGTGCCACCAGTGATTTATGGGGGGATCAGCCCCAGCATTTT
v_gene: TRBV24-1
abundance: few
j_gene: TRBJ1-5
d_gene: -
len: 14

CDR3aa: CASGRKGSGDNTGELFF
CDR3nt: TGCGCCAGCGGCCGAAAAGGATCAGGCGATAACACCGGGGAGCTGTTTTTT
v_gene: TRBV4-3
abundance: -
j_gene: TRBJ2-2
d_gene: -
len: 17

CDR3aa: CVSSSGGSASYEQYF
CDR3nt: TGCGTCAGCAGCTCCGGGGGCAGTGCCTCCTACGAGCAGTACTTC
v_gene: TRBV5-1
abundance: -
j_gene: TRBJ2-7
d_gene: -
len: 15

CDR3aa: CASSSDVYEQFF
CDR3nt: TGTGCCAGTAGTAGTGATGTTTATGAGCAGTTCTTC
v_gene: TRBV19
abundance: few
j_gene: TRBJ2-1
d_gene: -
len: 12

CDR3aa: CASSQQGHQPHHF
CDR3nt: TGTGCCAGCAGCCAACAGGGCCATCAGCCCCACCATTTT
v_gene: TRBV27
abundance: -
j_gene: TRBJ1-5
d_gene: -
len: 13

CDR3aa: CSARDPFWGEDTQYF
CDR3nt: TGCAGTGCTAGAGATCCGTTTTGGGGGGAGGATACGCAGTATTTT
v_gene: TRBV20-1
abundance: few
j_gene: TRBJ2-3
d_gene: -
len: 15

CDR3aa: CASSRQGTYPYNEQFF
CDR3nt: TGTGCCAGCAGCCGACAGGGGACCTACCCCTACAATGAGCAGTTCTTC
v_gene: TRBV7-9
abundance: -
j_gene: TRBJ2-1
d_gene: TRBD1
len: 16

CDR3aa: CASSFENGYEQYF
CDR3nt: TGTGCCAGCAGTTTTGAGAACGGCTACGAGCAGTACTTC
v_gene: TRBV28
abundance: many
j_gene: TRBJ2-7
d_gene: -
len: 13

CDR3aa: CATSDPPGGAGGTDTQYF
CDR3nt: TGTGCCACCAGTGACCCCCCGGGAGGGGCCGGAGGCACAGATACGCAGTATTTT
v_gene: TRBV24-1
abundance: -
j_gene: TRBJ2-3
d_gene: TRBD2
len: 18

CDR3aa: CASNYKLAGRQPQHF
CDR3nt: TGTGCCAGCAATTACAAACTGGCAGGGAGACAGCCCCAGCATTTT
v_gene: TRBV6-4
abundance: few
j_gene: TRBJ1-5
d_gene: -
len: 15

CDR3aa: CASSGTSIRTDTQYF
CDR3nt: TGTGCCAGCAGTGGGACTAGTATTCGCACAGATACGCAGTATTTT
v_gene: TRBV6-2/TRBV6-3
abundance: -
j_gene: TRBJ2-3
d_gene: TRBD2
len: 15

CDR3aa: CSASSWDWEETQYF
CDR3nt: TGCAGTGCTTCCTCGTGGGACTGGGAAGAGACCCAGTACTTC
v_gene: TRBV20-1
abundance: few
j_gene: TRBJ2-5
d_gene: -
len: 14

CDR3aa: CASSRSGLSSYEQYF
CDR3nt: TGTGCCAGCAGCCGCTCGGGCCTGAGCTCCTACGAGCAGTACTTC
v_gene: TRBV7-6
abundance: few
j_gene: TRBJ2-7
d_gene: -
len: 15

CDR3aa: CASSQGVGGQPQHF
CDR3nt: TGCGCCAGCAGCCAAGGAGTCGGCGGGCAGCCCCAGCATTTT
v_gene: TRBV4-1
abundance: many
j_gene: TRBJ1-5
d_gene: -
len: 14

CDR3aa: CASTSSAGQPQHF
CDR3nt: TGTGCCAGCACATCTAGCGCCGGTCAGCCCCAGCATTTT
v_gene: TRBV6-2/TRBV6-3
abundance: many
j_gene: TRBJ1-5
d_gene: -
len: 13

CDR3aa: CASSLEGQGNSGANVLTF
CDR3nt: TGTGCCAGCAGTTTAGAAGGACAGGGAAACTCTGGGGCCAACGTCCTGACTTTC
v_gene: TRBV12-3/TRBV12-4
abundance: -
j_gene: TRBJ2-6
d_gene: TRBD1
len: 18

CDR3aa: CASSSSGSADRTDTQYF
CDR3nt: TGTGCCAGCAGCTCCTCAGGGTCGGCGGATCGCACAGATACGCAGTATTTT
v_gene: TRBV11-2
abundance: -
j_gene: TRBJ2-3
d_gene: -
len: 17

CDR3aa: CASSLFSQETQYF
CDR3nt: TGTGCCAGCAGTTTATTTTCCCAAGAGACCCAGTACTTC
v_gene: TRBV28
abundance: few
j_gene: TRBJ2-5
d_gene: -
len: 13

CDR3aa: CASTLGRSGANVLTF
CDR3nt: TGTGCCAGCACCCTGGGTCGCTCTGGGGCCAACGTCCTGACTTTC
v_gene: TRBV6-2/TRBV6-3
abundance: many
j_gene: TRBJ2-6
d_gene: -
len: 15

CDR3aa: CASSLSVAQPQHF
CDR3nt: TGCGCCAGCAGCTTATCAGTGGCTCAGCCCCAGCATTTT
v_gene: TRBV5-1
abundance: many
j_gene: TRBJ1-5
d_gene: -
len: 13

CDR3aa: CASSLGATIYNEQFF
CDR3nt: TGTGCCAGCAGCTTGGGAGCGACGATTTACAATGAGCAGTTCTTC
v_gene: TRBV11-2
abundance: -
j_gene: TRBJ2-1
d_gene: -
len: 15

CDR3aa: CASSLRVGGGDQPQHF
CDR3nt: TGTGCCAGCAGTTTAAGGGTTGGCGGGGGGGATCAGCCCCAGCATTTT
v_gene: TRBV27
abundance: many
j_gene: TRBJ1-5
d_gene: -
len: 16

CDR3aa: CASTSLDRGQETQYF
CDR3nt: TGTGCCAGCACGTCCCTTGACCGGGGCCAAGAGACCCAGTACTTC
v_gene: TRBV7-9
abundance: -
j_gene: TRBJ2-5
d_gene: -
len: 15

CDR3aa: CASSLAGAGLDEQYF
CDR3nt: TGTGCCAGCAGCTTAGCGGGTGCCGGTTTGGACGAGCAGTACTTC
v_gene: TRBV7-9
abundance: many
j_gene: TRBJ2-7
d_gene: -
len: 15

CDR3aa: CASSLDLQETQYF
CDR3nt: TGCGCCAGCAGCTTAGACTTGCAAGAGACCCAGTACTTC
v_gene: TRBV5-1
abundance: -
j_gene: TRBJ2-5
d_gene: -
len: 13

CDR3aa: CASSLLLSSYEQYF
CDR3nt: TGTGCCAGCAGTTTATTACTAAGCTCCTACGAGCAGTACTTC
v_gene: TRBV28
abundance: -
j_gene: TRBJ2-7
d_gene: -
len: 14

CDR3aa: CASSIDGWTYEQYF
CDR3nt: TGTGCCAGTAGTATAGACGGCTGGACCTACGAGCAGTACTTC
v_gene: TRBV19
abundance: -
j_gene: TRBJ2-7
d_gene: -
len: 14

CDR3aa: CASTETGGPAEQYF
CDR3nt: TGCGCCAGCACTGAGACAGGGGGCCCCGCCGAGCAGTACTTC
v_gene: TRBV10-2
abundance: many
j_gene: TRBJ2-7
d_gene: TRBD1
len: 14

CDR3aa: CASSQVLGLLTKEQFF
CDR3nt: TGCGCCAGCAGCCAAGTTTTGGGACTACTCACTAAAGAGCAGTTCTTC
v_gene: TRBV4-3
abundance: -
j_gene: TRBJ2-1
d_gene: TRBD2
len: 16

CDR3aa: CASSQVLSLTGELFF
CDR3nt: TGTGCCAGCAGCCAAGTCCTGTCGCTCACCGGGGAGCTGTTTTTT
v_gene: TRBV14
abundance: few
j_gene: TRBJ2-2
d_gene: -
len: 15

CDR3aa: CASSSRQTGELFF
CDR3nt: TGTGCCAGCAGTTCACGACAGACCGGGGAGCTGTTTTTT
v_gene: TRBV27
abundance: -
j_gene: TRBJ2-2
d_gene: -
len: 13

CDR3aa: CASGGGSTDTQYF
CDR3nt: TGTGCCAGCGGCGGGGGGAGCACAGATACGCAGTATTTT
v_gene: TRBV6-5
abundance: few
j_gene: TRBJ2-3
d_gene: TRBD2
len: 13

CDR3aa: CASSLGSGGPYNEQFF
CDR3nt: TGTGCCAGCAGCTTGGGATCTGGCGGGCCCTACAATGAGCAGTTCTTC
v_gene: TRBV5-5
abundance: -
j_gene: TRBJ2-1
d_gene: -
len: 16

CDR3aa: CASSFDSGGPTYEQYF
CDR3nt: TGTGCCAGCAGTTTTGATTCCGGGGGACCAACCTACGAGCAGTACTTC
v_gene: TRBV28
abundance: -
j_gene: TRBJ2-7
d_gene: -
len: 16

CDR3aa: CASIPEGEWGTDTQYF
CDR3nt: TGTGCCAGCATCCCCGAGGGGGAGTGGGGCACAGATACGCAGTATTTT
v_gene: TRBV28
abundance: -
j_gene: TRBJ2-3
d_gene: -
len: 16

CDR3aa: CASSPGASETLFFF
CDR3nt: TGTGCCAGCTCTCCGGGGGCCAGCGAAACTCTATTCTTCTTC
v_gene: TRBV7-9
abundance: few
j_gene: TRBJ2-1
d_gene: -
len: 14

CDR3aa: CASSYARLATDTQYF
CDR3nt: TGTGCCAGCAGTTACGCTCGGCTAGCCACAGATACGCAGTATTTT
v_gene: TRBV6-2/TRBV6-3
abundance: -
j_gene: TRBJ2-3
d_gene: -
len: 15

CDR3aa: CASSFKGTLAKNIQYF
CDR3nt: TGTGCCAGCAGTTTTAAGGGGACTTTAGCCAAAAACATTCAGTACTTC
v_gene: TRBV27
abundance: many
j_gene: TRBJ2-4
d_gene: -
len: 16